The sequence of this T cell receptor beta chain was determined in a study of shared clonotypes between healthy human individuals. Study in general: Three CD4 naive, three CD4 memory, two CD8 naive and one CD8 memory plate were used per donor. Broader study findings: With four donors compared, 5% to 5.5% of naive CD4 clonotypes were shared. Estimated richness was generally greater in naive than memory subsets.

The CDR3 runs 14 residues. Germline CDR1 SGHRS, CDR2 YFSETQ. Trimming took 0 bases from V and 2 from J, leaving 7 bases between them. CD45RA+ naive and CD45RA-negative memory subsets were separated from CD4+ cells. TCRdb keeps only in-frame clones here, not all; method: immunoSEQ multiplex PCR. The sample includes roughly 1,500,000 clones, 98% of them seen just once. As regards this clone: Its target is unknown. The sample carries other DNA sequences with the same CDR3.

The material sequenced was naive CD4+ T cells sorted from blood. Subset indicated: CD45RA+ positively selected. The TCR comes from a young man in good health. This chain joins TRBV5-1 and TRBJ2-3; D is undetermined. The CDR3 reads CASSLGHFTDTQYF. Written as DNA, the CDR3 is TGCGCCAGCAGCTTGGGACACTTCACAGATACGCAGTATTTT. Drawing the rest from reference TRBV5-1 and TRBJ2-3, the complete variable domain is KAGVTQTPRYLIKTRGQQVTLSCSPISGHRSVSWYQQTPGQGLQFLFEYFSETQRNKGNFPGRFSGRQFSNSRSEMNVSTLELGDSALYLCASSLGHFTDTQYFGPGTRLTVL.